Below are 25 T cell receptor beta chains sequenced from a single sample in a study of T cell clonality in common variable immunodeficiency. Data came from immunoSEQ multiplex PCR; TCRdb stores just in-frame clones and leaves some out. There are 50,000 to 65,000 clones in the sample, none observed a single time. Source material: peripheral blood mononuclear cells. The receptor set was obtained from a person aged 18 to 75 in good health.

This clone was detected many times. The CDR3: CASSPQQSNTGELFF. CDR3 bases read: TGTGCCAGCTCACCTCAACAGTCGAACACCGGGGAG. This chain connects TRBV18 to TRBJ2-2; D remains ambiguous. The read halts 3 residues ahead of the CDR3 end, with the missing end drawn from the germline J gene. The germline V gene has CDR1 KGHSH and CDR2 LQKENI. The V end lost 3 bases, the J end lost 0 bases, and 8 bases lay between the germline ends. The CDR3 totals 15 residues.

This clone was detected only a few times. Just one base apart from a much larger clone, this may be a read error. The CDR3 loop is CASSLSHSTFPPLFF. CDR3 DNA (partial): TGTGCCAGCAGCTTAAGTCACTCTACTTTTCCACCA. The rearrangement uses TRBV7-3 and TRBJ1-4, with D hard to call. Read data end 3 residues before the CDR3 end; the end is taken from the germline J gene. The CDR3 spans 15 residues. The germline CDR1 and CDR2 sequences are SGHTA and FQGTGA. Drawing the rest from reference TRBV7-3 and TRBJ1-4, the complete variable domain is GAGVSQTPSNKVTEKGKYVELRCDPISGHTALYWYRQSLGQGPEFLIYFQGTGAADDSGLPNDRFFAVRPEGSVSTLKIQRTERGDSAVYLCASSLSHSTFPPLFFGSGTQLSVL.

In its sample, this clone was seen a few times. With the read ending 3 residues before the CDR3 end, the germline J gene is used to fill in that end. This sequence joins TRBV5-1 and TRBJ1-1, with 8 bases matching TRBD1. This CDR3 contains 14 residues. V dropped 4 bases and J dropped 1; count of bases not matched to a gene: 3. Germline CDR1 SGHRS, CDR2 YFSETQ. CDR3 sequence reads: CASSVTGENTEAFF. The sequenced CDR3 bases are TGCGCCAGCAGCGTGACAGGGGAGAACACTGAA.

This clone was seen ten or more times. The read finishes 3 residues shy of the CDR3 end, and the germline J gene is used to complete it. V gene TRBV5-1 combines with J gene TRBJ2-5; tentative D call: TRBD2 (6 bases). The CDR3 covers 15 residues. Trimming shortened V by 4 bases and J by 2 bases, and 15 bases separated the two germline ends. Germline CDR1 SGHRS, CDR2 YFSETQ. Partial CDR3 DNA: TGCGCCAGCAGCCCGGGGGTGGGAAGGCAAGAGACC. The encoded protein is CASSPGVGRQET. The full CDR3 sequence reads CASSPGVGRQETQYF.

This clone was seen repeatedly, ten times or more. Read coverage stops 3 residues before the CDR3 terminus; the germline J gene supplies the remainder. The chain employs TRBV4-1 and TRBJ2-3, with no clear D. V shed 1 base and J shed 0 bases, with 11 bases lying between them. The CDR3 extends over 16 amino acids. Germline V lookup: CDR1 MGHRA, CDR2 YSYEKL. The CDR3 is CASSQGNSLSTDTQYF. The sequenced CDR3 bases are TGCGCCAGCAGCCAAGGGAACAGTCTCAGCACAGATACG.

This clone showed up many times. The covered CDR3 bases are TGTGCCAGCAGCTCCATTCGGGTGCAAGAGACG. Translation: CASSSIRVQET. In full, the CDR3 is CASSSIRVQETQYF. This chain links TRBV7-2 with TRBJ2-3; unclear D gene. Read sequence stops 3 residues before the CDR3 end, and the germline J gene provides the missing end. Per germline, CDR1 SGHTA and CDR2 FQGNSA. The CDR3 covers 14 residues. Combining the CDR3 with reference TRBV7-2 and TRBJ2-3 gives the whole variable domain GAGVSQSPSNKVTEKGKDVELRCDPISGHTALYWYRQSLGQGLEFLIYFQGNSAPDKSGLPSDRFSAERTGGSVSTLTIQRTQQEDSAVYLCASSSIRVQETQYFGPGTRLTVL.

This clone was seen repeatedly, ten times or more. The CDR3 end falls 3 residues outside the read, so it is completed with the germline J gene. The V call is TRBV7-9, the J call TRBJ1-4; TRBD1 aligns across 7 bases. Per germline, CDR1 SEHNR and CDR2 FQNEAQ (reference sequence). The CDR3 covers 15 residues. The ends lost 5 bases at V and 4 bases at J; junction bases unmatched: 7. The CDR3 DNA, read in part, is TGTGCCAGCAGCATACAACAGGGGATTAATGAAAAA. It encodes CASSIQQGINEK. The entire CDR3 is CASSIQQGINEKLFF.

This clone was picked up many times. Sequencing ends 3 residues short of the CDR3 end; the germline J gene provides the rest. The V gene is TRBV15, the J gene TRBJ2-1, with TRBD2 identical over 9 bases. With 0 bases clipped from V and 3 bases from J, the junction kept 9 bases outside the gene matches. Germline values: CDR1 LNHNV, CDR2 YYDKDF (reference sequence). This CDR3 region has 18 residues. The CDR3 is CATSRDSGKTSGYNEQFF. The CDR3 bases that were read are TGTGCCACCAGCAGAGATTCGGGGAAGACTAGCGGCTACAATGAG.

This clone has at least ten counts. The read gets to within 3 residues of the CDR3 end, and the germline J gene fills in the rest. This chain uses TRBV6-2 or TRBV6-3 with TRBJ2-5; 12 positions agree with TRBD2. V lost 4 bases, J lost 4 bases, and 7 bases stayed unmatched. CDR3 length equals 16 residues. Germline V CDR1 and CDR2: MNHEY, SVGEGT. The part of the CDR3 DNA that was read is TGTGCCAGCAGTTCGCTAGCGGGGGGGACTCGAGAGACC. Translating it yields CASSSLAGGTRET. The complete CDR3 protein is CASSSLAGGTRETQYF.

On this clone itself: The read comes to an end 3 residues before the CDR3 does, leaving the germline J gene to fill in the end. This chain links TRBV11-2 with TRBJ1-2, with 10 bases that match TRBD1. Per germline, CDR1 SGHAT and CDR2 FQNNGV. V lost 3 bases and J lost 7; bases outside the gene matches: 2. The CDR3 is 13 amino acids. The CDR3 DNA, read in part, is TGTGCCAGCAGCTTGGGACAGGGGTTTGGC. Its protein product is CASSLGQGFG. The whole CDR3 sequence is CASSLGQGFGYTF. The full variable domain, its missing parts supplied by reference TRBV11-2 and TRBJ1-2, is EAGVAQSPRYKIIEKRQSVAFWCNPISGHATLYWYQQILGQGPKLLIQFQNNGVVDDSQLPKDRFSAERLKGVDSTLKIQPAKLEDSAVYLCASSLGQGFGYTFGSGTRLTVV.

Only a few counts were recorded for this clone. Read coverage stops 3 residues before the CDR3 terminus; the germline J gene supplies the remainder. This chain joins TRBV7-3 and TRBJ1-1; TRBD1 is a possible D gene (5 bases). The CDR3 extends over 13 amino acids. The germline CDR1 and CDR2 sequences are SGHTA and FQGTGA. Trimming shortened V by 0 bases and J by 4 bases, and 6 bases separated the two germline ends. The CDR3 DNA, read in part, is TGTGCCAGCAGCTTAACAGGGGCCACTGAA. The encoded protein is CASSLTGATE. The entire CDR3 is CASSLTGATEAFF.

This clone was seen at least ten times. The CDR3 reads CASRDSRNTGELFF. The DNA read from the CDR3 is TGCGCCAGCAGAGACAGCCGCAACACCGGGGAG. This chain joins TRBV10-1 and TRBJ2-2; possibly TRBD1 for D (5 bases). Read coverage stops 3 residues before the CDR3 terminus; the germline J gene supplies the remainder. The CDR3 consists of 14 residues. CDR1 is WNHNN and CDR2 is SYGVQD in the germline V gene (reference sequence). The germline V and J ends were trimmed by 6 bases and 2 bases, with 10 bases remaining between them.

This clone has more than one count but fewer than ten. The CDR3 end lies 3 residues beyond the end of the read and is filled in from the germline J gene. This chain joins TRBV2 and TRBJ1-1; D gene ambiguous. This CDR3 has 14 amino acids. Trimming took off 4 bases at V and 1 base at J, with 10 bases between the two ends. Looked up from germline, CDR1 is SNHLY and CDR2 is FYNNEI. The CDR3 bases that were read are TGTGCCAGCAGTGTGGCCAGAGGGAACACTGAA. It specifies CASSVARGNTE. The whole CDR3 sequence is CASSVARGNTEAFF.

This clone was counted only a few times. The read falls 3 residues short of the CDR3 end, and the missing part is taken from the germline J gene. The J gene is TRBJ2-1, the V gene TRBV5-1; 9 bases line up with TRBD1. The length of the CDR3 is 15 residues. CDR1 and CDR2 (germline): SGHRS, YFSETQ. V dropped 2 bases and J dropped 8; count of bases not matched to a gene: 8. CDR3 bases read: TGCGCCAGCAGCTTTACCGGGACAGGGTATTATGAG. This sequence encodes CASSFTGTGYYE. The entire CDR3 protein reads CASSFTGTGYYEQFF.

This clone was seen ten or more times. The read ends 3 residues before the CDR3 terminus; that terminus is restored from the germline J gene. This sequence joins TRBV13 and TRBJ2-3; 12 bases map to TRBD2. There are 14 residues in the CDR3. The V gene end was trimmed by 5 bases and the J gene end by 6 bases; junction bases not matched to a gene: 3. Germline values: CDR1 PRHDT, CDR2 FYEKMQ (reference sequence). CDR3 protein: CASSRLAGADTQYF. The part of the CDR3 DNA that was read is TGTGCCAGCAGCCGACTAGCGGGAGCGGATACG.

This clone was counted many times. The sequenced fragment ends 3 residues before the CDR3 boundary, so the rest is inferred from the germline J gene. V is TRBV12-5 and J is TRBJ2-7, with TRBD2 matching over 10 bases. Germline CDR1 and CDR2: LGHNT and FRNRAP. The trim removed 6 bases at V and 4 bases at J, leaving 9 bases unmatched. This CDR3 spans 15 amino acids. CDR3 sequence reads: CASGDIAGGAYEQYF. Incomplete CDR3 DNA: TGTGCTAGTGGGGATATAGCGGGAGGAGCTTACGAG.

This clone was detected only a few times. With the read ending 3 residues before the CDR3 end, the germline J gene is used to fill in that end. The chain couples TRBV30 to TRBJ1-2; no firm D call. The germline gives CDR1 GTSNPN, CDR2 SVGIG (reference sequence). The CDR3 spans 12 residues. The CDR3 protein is CACNQESDDYTF. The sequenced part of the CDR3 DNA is TGTGCCTGTAATCAAGAGAGCGATGAC.

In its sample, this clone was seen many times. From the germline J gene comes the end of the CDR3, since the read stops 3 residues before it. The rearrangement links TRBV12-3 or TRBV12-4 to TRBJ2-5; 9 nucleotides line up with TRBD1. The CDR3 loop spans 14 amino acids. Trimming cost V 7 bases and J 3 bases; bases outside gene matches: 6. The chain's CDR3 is CASTPGQGKETQYF. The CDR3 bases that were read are TGTGCCAGCACCCCGGGACAGGGTAAAGAGACC.

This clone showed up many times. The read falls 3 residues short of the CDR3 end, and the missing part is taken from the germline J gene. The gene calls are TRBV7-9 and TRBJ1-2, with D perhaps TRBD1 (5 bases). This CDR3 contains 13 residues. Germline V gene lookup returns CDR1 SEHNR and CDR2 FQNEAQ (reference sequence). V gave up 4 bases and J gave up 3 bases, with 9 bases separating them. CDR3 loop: CASSSLGDYGYTF. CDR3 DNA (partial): TGTGCCAGCAGCTCCCTAGGGGACTATGGC.

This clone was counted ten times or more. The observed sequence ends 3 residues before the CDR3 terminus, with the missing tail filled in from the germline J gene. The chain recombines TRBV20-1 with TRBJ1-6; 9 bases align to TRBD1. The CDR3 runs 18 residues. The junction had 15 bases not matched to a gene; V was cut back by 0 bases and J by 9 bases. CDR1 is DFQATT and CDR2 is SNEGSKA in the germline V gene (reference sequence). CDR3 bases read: TGCAGTGCTAGAGATAACCGAGACAGGGGGGGAGGGGGTTCACCC. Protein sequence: CSARDNRDRGGGGSP. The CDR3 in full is CSARDNRDRGGGGSPLHF.

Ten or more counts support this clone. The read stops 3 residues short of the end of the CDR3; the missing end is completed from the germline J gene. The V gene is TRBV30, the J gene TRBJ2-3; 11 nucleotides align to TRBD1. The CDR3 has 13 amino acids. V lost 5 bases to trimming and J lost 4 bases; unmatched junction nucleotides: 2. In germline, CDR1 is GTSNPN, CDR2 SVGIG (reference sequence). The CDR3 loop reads CAWGGQGADTQYF. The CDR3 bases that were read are TGTGCCTGGGGGGGACAGGGGGCAGATACG.

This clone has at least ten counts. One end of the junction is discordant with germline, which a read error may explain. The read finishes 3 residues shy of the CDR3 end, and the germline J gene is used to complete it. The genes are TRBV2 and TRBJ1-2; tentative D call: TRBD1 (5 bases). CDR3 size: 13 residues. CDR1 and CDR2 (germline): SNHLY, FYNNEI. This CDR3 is CVSIPGGENGYTF. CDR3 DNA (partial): TGTGTCAGCATTCCCGGAGGGGAAAATGGC.

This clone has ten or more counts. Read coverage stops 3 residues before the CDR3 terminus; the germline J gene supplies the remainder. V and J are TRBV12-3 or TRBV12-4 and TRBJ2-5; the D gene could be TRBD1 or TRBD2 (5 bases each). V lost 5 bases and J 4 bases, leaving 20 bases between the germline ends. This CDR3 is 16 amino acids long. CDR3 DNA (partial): TGTGCCAGCAGTCCCGGTAAGGGGAATGGAGGAGAGACC. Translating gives CASSPGKGNGGET. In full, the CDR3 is CASSPGKGNGGETQYF.

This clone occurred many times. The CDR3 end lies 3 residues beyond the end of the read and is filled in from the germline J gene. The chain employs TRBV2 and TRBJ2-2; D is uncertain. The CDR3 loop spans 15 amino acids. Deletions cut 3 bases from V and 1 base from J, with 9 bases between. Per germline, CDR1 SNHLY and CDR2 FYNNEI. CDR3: CASSESQLNTGELFF. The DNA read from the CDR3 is TGTGCCAGCAGTGAGTCCCAGTTGAACACCGGGGAG.

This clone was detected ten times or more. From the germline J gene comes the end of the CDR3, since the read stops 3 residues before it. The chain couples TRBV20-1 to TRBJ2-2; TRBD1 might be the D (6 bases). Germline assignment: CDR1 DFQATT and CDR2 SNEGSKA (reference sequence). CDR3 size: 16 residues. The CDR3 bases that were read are TGCAGTGCTAGGGTAACGAGGGGGTCCTATAATTCACCG. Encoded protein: CSARVTRGSYNSP. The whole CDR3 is CSARVTRGSYNSPLFF.